This is a list of T cell receptor beta chains from one sample in a study of cytomegalovirus exposure and HLA in healthy donors. Profiled with immunoSEQ multiplex PCR; TCRdb holds only in-frame clones, not every one. The repertoire holds tens of thousands of clones, less than 80% seen once, with roughly 2% in the top ten. The sample was PBMCs. These receptors were obtained from a man between 25 and 39 years old in good health and CMV-seronegative. Each CDR3 is given with its conserved first and last residue. The D gene is left open where the match is weak. Size is stated for part of the rows, as once, few or many counts, or as a class when the clone is expanded.

clone_size: NA; v_call: TRBV27; j_call: TRBJ2-7; d_call: TRBD2; cdr3_nt: TGTGCCAGCAGTTTATTTGGGACTAGCGGGGGGGCGGGCGAGCAGTACTTC; cdr3_aa: CASSLFGTSGGAGEQYF
clone_size: once; v_call: TRBV18; j_call: TRBJ2-7; d_call: TRBD1; cdr3_nt: TGTGCCAGCTCACCACCAGTCCCAGGGGGCGAGCAGTACTTC; cdr3_aa: CASSPPVPGGEQYF
clone_size: once; v_call: TRBV30; j_call: TRBJ1-3; d_call: NA; cdr3_nt: TGTGCCAGAGATTCGGGTTTTGGAAACACCATATATTTT; cdr3_aa: CARDSGFGNTIYF
clone_size: NA; v_call: TRBV6-5; j_call: TRBJ1-2; d_call: TRBD1; cdr3_nt: TGTGCCAGCGTAGGAGCAGGGGGCGCACATGGCTACACCTTC; cdr3_aa: CASVGAGGAHGYTF
clone_size: few; v_call: TRBV15; j_call: TRBJ1-5; d_call: NA; cdr3_nt: TGTGCCACCAGCAGAGATCACGGCACAGGGTCGGGTCAGCCCCAGCATTTT; cdr3_aa: CATSRDHGTGSGQPQHF
clone_size: NA; v_call: TRBV7-2; j_call: TRBJ1-1; d_call: TRBD1; cdr3_nt: TGTGCCAGCAGCCAAAACAGGGGGCTTACTGAAGCTTTCTTT; cdr3_aa: CASSQNRGLTEAFF
clone_size: NA; v_call: TRBV6-5; j_call: TRBJ1-4; d_call: TRBD1; cdr3_nt: TGTGCCAGCACCGAGGACAGGGCAACTAATGAAAAACTGTTTTTT; cdr3_aa: CASTEDRATNEKLFF
clone_size: few; v_call: TRBV7-9; j_call: TRBJ1-1; d_call: NA; cdr3_nt: TGTGCCAGCAGCGCCGACAAGGTTTACACTGAAGCTTTCTTT; cdr3_aa: CASSADKVYTEAFF
clone_size: NA; v_call: TRBV2; j_call: TRBJ2-2; d_call: NA; cdr3_nt: TGTGCCAGCAGTGACAGGGCAATTGTATCCGGGGAGCTGTTTTTT; cdr3_aa: CASSDRAIVSGELFF
clone_size: few; v_call: TRBV5-6; j_call: TRBJ2-2; d_call: TRBD2; cdr3_nt: TGTGCCAGCAGCTTGCTGGGACTAGCGGACACCGGGGAGCTGTTTTTT; cdr3_aa: CASSLLGLADTGELFF